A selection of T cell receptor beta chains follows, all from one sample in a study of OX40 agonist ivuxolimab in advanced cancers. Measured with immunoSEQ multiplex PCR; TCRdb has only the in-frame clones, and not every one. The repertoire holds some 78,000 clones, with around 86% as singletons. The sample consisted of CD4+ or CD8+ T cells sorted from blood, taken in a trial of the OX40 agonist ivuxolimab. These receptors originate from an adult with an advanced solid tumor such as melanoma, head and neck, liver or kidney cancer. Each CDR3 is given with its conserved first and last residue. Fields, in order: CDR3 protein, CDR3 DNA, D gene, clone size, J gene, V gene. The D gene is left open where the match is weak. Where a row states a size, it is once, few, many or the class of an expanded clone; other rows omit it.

CDR3 protein: CASSFYDGVSNQPQHF
CDR3 DNA: TGTGCCAGCAGCTTCTATGACGGGGTTAGCAATCAGCCCCAGCATTTT
D gene: .
clone size: .
J gene: TRBJ1-5
V gene: TRBV7-2

CDR3 protein: CAISEGRQGTEAFF
CDR3 DNA: TGTGCCATCAGTGAGGGTCGACAGGGGACTGAAGCTTTCTTT
D gene: TRBD1
clone size: .
J gene: TRBJ1-1
V gene: TRBV10-3

CDR3 protein: CASSLWRETQYF
CDR3 DNA: TGTGCCAGCAGCTTATGGCGAGAGACCCAGTACTTC
D gene: .
clone size: .
J gene: TRBJ2-5
V gene: TRBV7-9

CDR3 protein: CASSLDGAGRGHSPLHF
CDR3 DNA: TGCGCCAGCAGCTTGGACGGCGCGGGCAGGGGGCATTCACCCCTCCACTTT
D gene: TRBD1
clone size: .
J gene: TRBJ1-6
V gene: TRBV5-1

CDR3 protein: CASSEEETQYF
CDR3 DNA: TGCGCCAGCAGCGAAGAAGAGACCCAGTACTTC
D gene: .
clone size: .
J gene: TRBJ2-5
V gene: TRBV5-1

CDR3 protein: CASSLRTSGTTDTQYF
CDR3 DNA: TGTGCCAGCAGCTTGCGGACTAGCGGCACCACAGATACGCAGTATTTT
D gene: TRBD2
clone size: .
J gene: TRBJ2-3
V gene: TRBV9

CDR3 protein: CASSMSGRGTYEQYF
CDR3 DNA: TGTGCCAGTAGTATGTCAGGGAGGGGAACCTACGAGCAGTACTTC
D gene: TRBD2
clone size: few
J gene: TRBJ2-7
V gene: TRBV19

CDR3 protein: CASSQLILAPAGQPQHF
CDR3 DNA: TGCGCCAGCAGCCAACTGATTCTTGCCCCGGCGGGTCAGCCCCAGCATTTT
D gene: .
clone size: medium-sized
J gene: TRBJ1-5
V gene: TRBV4-1

CDR3 protein: CASSALGHTGELFF
CDR3 DNA: TGTGCCAGCAGTGCTCTAGGCCACACCGGGGAGCTGTTTTTT
D gene: .
clone size: .
J gene: TRBJ2-2
V gene: TRBV6-1

CDR3 protein: CASSFGTGDGYTF
CDR3 DNA: TGTGCCAGCAGTTTTGGGACAGGCGATGGCTACACCTTC
D gene: TRBD1
clone size: few
J gene: TRBJ1-2
V gene: TRBV6-5

CDR3 protein: CASSIDLGTYNEQFF
CDR3 DNA: TGTGCCAGCAGCATAGATCTAGGCACCTACAATGAGCAGTTCTTC
D gene: .
clone size: once
J gene: TRBJ2-1
V gene: TRBV5-4

CDR3 protein: CASSPPGLAGSDTQYF
CDR3 DNA: TGTGCCAGCTCACCCCCGGGACTAGCGGGCTCAGATACGCAGTATTTT
D gene: TRBD2
clone size: .
J gene: TRBJ2-3
V gene: TRBV18

CDR3 protein: CACRDRGPRSSYEQYF
CDR3 DNA: TGTGCCTGCCGTGACAGGGGTCCTAGGAGCTCCTACGAGCAGTACTTC
D gene: TRBD1
clone size: .
J gene: TRBJ2-7
V gene: TRBV30

CDR3 protein: CASSKDTSGSFYGYTF
CDR3 DNA: TGTGCCAGTAGTAAAGATACCTCCGGGAGCTTCTATGGCTACACCTTC
D gene: .
clone size: .
J gene: TRBJ1-2
V gene: TRBV19

CDR3 protein: CASSPQGRSYEQYF
CDR3 DNA: TGTGCCAGCAGCCCCCAGGGGAGGTCCTACGAGCAGTACTTC
D gene: .
clone size: .
J gene: TRBJ2-7
V gene: TRBV28

CDR3 protein: CASSERNSPLHF
CDR3 DNA: TGTGCCAGCAGTGAACGGAATTCACCCCTCCACTTT
D gene: .
clone size: .
J gene: TRBJ1-6
V gene: TRBV2

CDR3 protein: CASSLVGALQETQYF
CDR3 DNA: TGCGCCAGCAGCTTGGTGGGGGCTTTACAAGAGACCCAGTACTTC
D gene: .
clone size: .
J gene: TRBJ2-5
V gene: TRBV5-1

CDR3 protein: CASSISRGADTQYF
CDR3 DNA: TGTGCCAGCAGCATCTCTAGGGGCGCAGATACGCAGTATTTT
D gene: .
clone size: .
J gene: TRBJ2-3
V gene: TRBV11-2

CDR3 protein: CASSLVQGGGNTEAFF
CDR3 DNA: TGCGCCAGCAGCTTGGTTCAGGGGGGAGGGAACACTGAAGCTTTCTTT
D gene: TRBD1
clone size: .
J gene: TRBJ1-1
V gene: TRBV5-1

CDR3 protein: CASSLRPRNYGYTF
CDR3 DNA: TGTGCCAGCAGCTTAAGGCCAAGGAACTATGGCTACACCTTC
D gene: .
clone size: .
J gene: TRBJ1-2
V gene: TRBV7-9

CDR3 protein: CASSVDVGGSYEQYF
CDR3 DNA: TGTGCCAGCAGCGTAGACGTCGGGGGGTCCTACGAGCAGTACTTC
D gene: TRBD2
clone size: .
J gene: TRBJ2-7
V gene: TRBV9

CDR3 protein: CASSLGPGLENTIYF
CDR3 DNA: TGTGCCAGCAGCTTAGGTCCGGGATTGGAAAACACCATATATTTT
D gene: .
clone size: .
J gene: TRBJ1-3
V gene: TRBV7-6

CDR3 protein: CASSGPLPAYEQYF
CDR3 DNA: TGTGCCAGCAGTGGTCCATTGCCTGCCTACGAGCAGTACTTC
D gene: .
clone size: once
J gene: TRBJ2-7
V gene: TRBV2

CDR3 protein: CASTKGQQETQYF
CDR3 DNA: TGTGCCAGCACTAAAGGACAGCAAGAGACCCAGTACTTC
D gene: .
clone size: .
J gene: TRBJ2-5
V gene: TRBV5-4

CDR3 protein: CSVGSTGSGQYF
CDR3 DNA: TGCAGCGTCGGATCGACAGGGTCAGGGCAGTACTTC
D gene: TRBD1
clone size: .
J gene: TRBJ2-7
V gene: TRBV29-1

CDR3 protein: CASSPSGLAGANEQFF
CDR3 DNA: TGTGCCAGCAGCCCAAGTGGCCTAGCGGGAGCCAATGAGCAGTTCTTC
D gene: TRBD2
clone size: .
J gene: TRBJ2-1
V gene: TRBV7-2

CDR3 protein: CASSQDPLSQLFF
CDR3 DNA: TGCGCCAGCAGCCAAGACCCATTATCCCAACTGTTTTTT
D gene: .
clone size: .
J gene: TRBJ1-4
V gene: TRBV4-3

CDR3 protein: CASSPTGTIQPQHF
CDR3 DNA: TGTGCCAGCTCGCCAACCGGGACAATTCAGCCCCAGCATTTT
D gene: .
clone size: .
J gene: TRBJ1-5
V gene: TRBV18

CDR3 protein: CASSYLGVGDTQYF
CDR3 DNA: TGTGCCAGCAGTTACCTGGGGGTGGGAGATACGCAGTATTTT
D gene: .
clone size: .
J gene: TRBJ2-3
V gene: TRBV6-5

CDR3 protein: CASSHRGPHYEQYF
CDR3 DNA: TGTGCCAGCAGTCACAGGGGGCCCCACTACGAGCAGTACTTC
D gene: TRBD1
clone size: .
J gene: TRBJ2-7
V gene: TRBV27

CDR3 protein: CASSVDQTTGELFF
CDR3 DNA: TGTGCCAGCAGCGTAGATCAGACCACCGGGGAGCTGTTTTTT
D gene: .
clone size: .
J gene: TRBJ2-2
V gene: TRBV9

CDR3 protein: CASSVMAGGNGYTF
CDR3 DNA: TGTGCCAGCAGTGTCATGGCAGGGGGCAATGGCTACACCTTC
D gene: TRBD1
clone size: .
J gene: TRBJ1-2
V gene: TRBV2

CDR3 protein: CASSFPSGETQYF
CDR3 DNA: TGTGCCAGCAGCTTCCCTAGCGGGGAGACCCAGTACTTC
D gene: TRBD2
clone size: .
J gene: TRBJ2-5
V gene: TRBV5-4

CDR3 protein: CASSLGNSPLHF
CDR3 DNA: TGTGCCAGCAGCTTAGGGAATTCACCCCTCCACTTT
D gene: .
clone size: .
J gene: TRBJ1-6
V gene: TRBV11-3

CDR3 protein: CASSVGSYEQFF
CDR3 DNA: TGTGCCAGCAGCGTAGGGTCCTATGAGCAGTTCTTC
D gene: .
clone size: .
J gene: TRBJ2-1
V gene: TRBV9

CDR3 protein: CASSPGRSSYEQYF
CDR3 DNA: TGTGCCAGCTCACCCGGACGGTCCTCCTACGAGCAGTACTTC
D gene: .
clone size: .
J gene: TRBJ2-7
V gene: TRBV18

CDR3 protein: CASSLVEGYEQYF
CDR3 DNA: TGTGCCAGCAGCTTAGTGGAGGGCTACGAGCAGTACTTC
D gene: .
clone size: .
J gene: TRBJ2-7
V gene: TRBV7-9

CDR3 protein: CASMALSSGANVLTF
CDR3 DNA: TGTGCCAGCATGGCGCTCAGCTCTGGGGCCAACGTCCTGACTTTC
D gene: .
clone size: .
J gene: TRBJ2-6
V gene: TRBV6-5

CDR3 protein: CASSQDVTANYGYTF
CDR3 DNA: TGCGCCAGCAGCCAAGATGTCACCGCTAACTATGGCTACACCTTC
D gene: .
clone size: .
J gene: TRBJ1-2
V gene: TRBV4-3

CDR3 protein: CASSLSAGNTIYF
CDR3 DNA: TGTGCCAGCAGCTTGTCGGCGGGAAACACCATATATTTT
D gene: .
clone size: .
J gene: TRBJ1-3
V gene: TRBV5-7

CDR3 protein: CASSLVREGPYEQYF
CDR3 DNA: TGCGCCAGCAGCTTGGTGCGGGAGGGCCCCTACGAGCAGTACTTC
D gene: TRBD2
clone size: .
J gene: TRBJ2-7
V gene: TRBV5-1

CDR3 protein: CASSAWDRGADTQYF
CDR3 DNA: TGTGCCAGCAGCGCCTGGGACAGGGGCGCAGATACGCAGTATTTT
D gene: TRBD1
clone size: .
J gene: TRBJ2-3
V gene: TRBV2

CDR3 protein: CATRGVGYTF
CDR3 DNA: TGTGCCACCAGAGGGGTCGGCTACACCTTC
D gene: .
clone size: .
J gene: TRBJ1-2
V gene: TRBV9

CDR3 protein: CASSFNRYTEAFF
CDR3 DNA: TGTGCCAGCAGCTTCAACAGGTATACTGAAGCTTTCTTT
D gene: .
clone size: .
J gene: TRBJ1-1
V gene: TRBV7-9

CDR3 protein: CASSRTASFNEKLFF
CDR3 DNA: TGTGCCAGCAGCCGTACGGCGTCCTTCAATGAAAAACTGTTTTTT
D gene: .
clone size: .
J gene: TRBJ1-4
V gene: TRBV6-5

CDR3 protein: CASSQAGNTIYF
CDR3 DNA: TGTGCCAGCAGCCAAGCTGGAAACACCATATATTTT
D gene: .
clone size: .
J gene: TRBJ1-3
V gene: TRBV14

CDR3 protein: CASSPGTGGFDQPQHF
CDR3 DNA: TGTGCCAGCTCACCAGGGACAGGGGGCTTTGATCAGCCCCAGCATTTT
D gene: TRBD1
clone size: .
J gene: TRBJ1-5
V gene: TRBV18

CDR3 protein: CASRGRANTEAFF
CDR3 DNA: TGTGCCAGCAGGGGACGGGCGAACACTGAAGCTTTCTTT
D gene: .
clone size: .
J gene: TRBJ1-1
V gene: TRBV6-5

CDR3 protein: CASSPGRTGDQPQHF
CDR3 DNA: TGTGCCAGCTCACCGGGGAGGACAGGGGATCAGCCCCAGCATTTT
D gene: TRBD1
clone size: .
J gene: TRBJ1-5
V gene: TRBV18

CDR3 protein: CASSKWGGQGPYEQYF
CDR3 DNA: TGTGCCAGCAGCAAATGGGGAGGGCAGGGGCCCTACGAGCAGTACTTC
D gene: .
clone size: .
J gene: TRBJ2-7
V gene: TRBV21-1

CDR3 protein: CAISEEFGASAAFF
CDR3 DNA: TGTGCCATCAGTGAAGAGTTTGGAGCGTCGGCAGCTTTCTTT
D gene: .
clone size: .
J gene: TRBJ1-1
V gene: TRBV10-3

CDR3 protein: CSVGGPGGQETQYF
CDR3 DNA: TGCAGCGTTGGAGGGCCAGGGGGCCAAGAGACCCAGTACTTC
D gene: TRBD1
clone size: once
J gene: TRBJ2-5
V gene: TRBV29-1

CDR3 protein: CASSLLAGGPYNEQFF
CDR3 DNA: TGTGCCAGCAGCTTACTAGCGGGGGGGCCCTACAATGAGCAGTTCTTC
D gene: TRBD2
clone size: .
J gene: TRBJ2-1
V gene: TRBV7-2

CDR3 protein: CASSLDRPLREQYF
CDR3 DNA: TGTGCCAGCAGCTTGGACCGCCCTCTCCGCGAGCAGTACTTC
D gene: .
clone size: .
J gene: TRBJ2-7
V gene: TRBV7-2

CDR3 protein: CASRRPGQRAYEQYF
CDR3 DNA: TGTGCCAGCAGACGCCCGGGACAGCGAGCCTACGAGCAGTACTTC
D gene: .
clone size: .
J gene: TRBJ2-7
V gene: TRBV21-1